Included here is one T cell receptor (beta chain) sequence, with context. Its specificity is unknown. Preparation of the TCRbeta library was carried out with unique molecular identifiers. TCRdb itself ran the PCR reads through MiXCR, one entry per CDR3 protein. The sample carries around 960,000 distinct CDR3 sequences, about 29% recorded once. The data are from a study of T-cell reconstitution after alpha-beta-depleted transplantation in children. Germline V gives CDR1 SQVTM, CDR2 ANQGSEA. This CDR3 region has 13 residues. Trimming took off 2 bases at V and 4 bases at J, with 11 bases between the two ends. Notes on the study in general: About two months after transplant, alpha-beta T cells reportedly came from several hundred expanded graft clones. A year had passed since transplant, and T-cell counts and diversity by then came mostly from newly produced T cells.

The V gene is TRBV29-1, the J gene TRBJ1-2; D is unresolved. Source: PBMCs, mostly from graft donor cells, taken 360 days after TCRalphabeta/CD19-depleted stem cell transplant. The TCR sequence derives from a boy younger than two who had a stem cell transplant for SCID, so the T cells may come from the graft donor. This chain's CDR3 is CSVESQTFYGYTF. CDR3 coding DNA: TGCAGCGTTGAAAGTCAGACCTTCTATGGCTACACCTTC.